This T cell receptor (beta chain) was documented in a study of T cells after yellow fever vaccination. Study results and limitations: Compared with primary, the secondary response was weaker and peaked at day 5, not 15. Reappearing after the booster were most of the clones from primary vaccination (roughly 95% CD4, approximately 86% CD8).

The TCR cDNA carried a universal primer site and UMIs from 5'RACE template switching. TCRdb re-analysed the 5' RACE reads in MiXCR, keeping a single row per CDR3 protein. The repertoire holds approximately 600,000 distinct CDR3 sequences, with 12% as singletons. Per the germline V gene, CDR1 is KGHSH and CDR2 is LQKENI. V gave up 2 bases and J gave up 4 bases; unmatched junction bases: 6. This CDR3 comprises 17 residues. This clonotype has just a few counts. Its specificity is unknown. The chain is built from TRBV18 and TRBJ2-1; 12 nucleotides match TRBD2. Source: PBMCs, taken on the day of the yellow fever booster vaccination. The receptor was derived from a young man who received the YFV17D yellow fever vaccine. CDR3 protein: CASSPTLAGGLYNEQFF. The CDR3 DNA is TGTGCCAGCTCACCAACACTAGCGGGAGGCCTATACAATGAGCAGTTCTTC.